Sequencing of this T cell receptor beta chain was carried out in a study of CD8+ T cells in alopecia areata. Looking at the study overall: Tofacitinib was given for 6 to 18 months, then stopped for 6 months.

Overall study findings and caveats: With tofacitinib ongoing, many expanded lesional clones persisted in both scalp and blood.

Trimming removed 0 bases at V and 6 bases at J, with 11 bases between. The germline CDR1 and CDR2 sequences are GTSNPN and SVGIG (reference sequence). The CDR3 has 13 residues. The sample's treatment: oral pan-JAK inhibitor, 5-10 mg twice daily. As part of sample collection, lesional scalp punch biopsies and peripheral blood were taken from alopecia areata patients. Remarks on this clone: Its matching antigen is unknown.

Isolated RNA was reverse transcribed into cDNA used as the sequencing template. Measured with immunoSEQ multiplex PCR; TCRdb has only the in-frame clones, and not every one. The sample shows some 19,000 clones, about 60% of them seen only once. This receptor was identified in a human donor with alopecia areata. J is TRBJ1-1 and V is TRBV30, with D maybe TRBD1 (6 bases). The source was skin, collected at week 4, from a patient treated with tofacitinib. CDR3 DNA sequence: TGTGCCTGGAGTGTATTACAGGGAGCTGAAGCTTTCTTT. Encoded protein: CAWSVLQGAEAFF.